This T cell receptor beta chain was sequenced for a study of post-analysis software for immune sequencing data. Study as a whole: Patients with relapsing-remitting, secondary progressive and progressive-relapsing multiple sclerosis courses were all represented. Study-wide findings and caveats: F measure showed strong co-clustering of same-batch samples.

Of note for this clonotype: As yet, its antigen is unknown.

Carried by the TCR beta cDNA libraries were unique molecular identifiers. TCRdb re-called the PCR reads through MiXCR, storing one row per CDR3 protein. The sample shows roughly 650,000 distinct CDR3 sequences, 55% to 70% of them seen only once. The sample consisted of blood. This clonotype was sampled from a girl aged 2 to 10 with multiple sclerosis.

As DNA, the CDR3 is TGCGCCAGCAGCCTAGGACTGGGAACCTACAATGAGCAGTTCTTC. It translates to CASSLGLGTYNEQFF. V is TRBV5-1 and J is TRBJ2-1; possible D gene TRBD2, 5 bases. The germline V and J ends were trimmed by 4 bases and 2 bases, with 13 bases remaining between them. Germline values: CDR1 SGHRS, CDR2 YFSETQ. The length of the CDR3 is 15 residues.